A single sample is the source of the 10 T cell receptor beta chains below, sequenced in a study of CD8 T cells in Susac syndrome. RNA in amounts of roughly 0.5 to 1 ug was reverse transcribed with random hexamers. In TCRdb, the immunoSEQ multiplex PCR reads were re-called with MiXCR into one record per CDR3 protein. This sample carries under 550,000 distinct CDR3 sequences, approximately 85% of them seen once, and the ten largest clones take approximately 0.12%. The specimen sequenced was CD8+ T cells from PBMCs. These receptors were taken from a human donor with multiple sclerosis.

The CDR3 loop reads CASSVYGSGELFF. CDR3 nucleotide sequence: TGTGCCAGCAGCGTATACGGTTCCGGGGAGCTGTTTTTT. This rearrangement joins TRBV9 to TRBJ2-2; no clear D gene. The V end lost 1 base, the J end lost 6 bases, and 7 bases lay between the germline ends. The CDR3 length is 13 residues. Per the germline V gene, CDR1 is SGDLS and CDR2 is YYNGEE.

The chain recombines TRBV6-1 with TRBJ1-2, with no clear D. The germline CDR1 and CDR2 sequences are MNHNS and SASEGT. The CDR3 loop spans 15 amino acids. With 1 base removed from V and 4 bases from J, the gap between germline ends came to 13 bases. CDR3 DNA: TGTGCCAGCAGTGAAGAACCGGGTACTGTCTATGGCTACACCTTC. Translation: CASSEEPGTVYGYTF.

This chain links TRBV9 with TRBJ1-3; D not certain. Germline assignment: CDR1 SGDLS and CDR2 YYNGEE. The CDR3 is 16 residues long. The V gene lost 0 bases and the J gene lost 2 bases, with 12 bases spanning the gap. The CDR3 DNA sequence: TGTGCCAGCAGCGTAGAAACAGCTGGAACTGGAAACACCATATATTTT. Amino acid sequence: CASSVETAGTGNTIYF.

This chain joins TRBV6-5 and TRBJ2-7; TRBD2 agrees at 7 bases. Germline CDR1 and CDR2: MNHEY and SVGAGI. Trimming took 2 bases from V and 2 from J; bases not matched to a gene: 12. This CDR3 region has 17 residues. The CDR3, as DNA: TGTGCCAGCAGTTACGTCGGTTCCAGCGGGGTACCCTACGAGCAGTACTTC. This codes for CASSYVGSSGVPYEQYF.

V gene TRBV27 combines with J gene TRBJ2-2; 7 nucleotides line up with TRBD1. V trimming: 5 bases; J trimming: 8 bases; junction bases outside the gene matches: 11. The CDR3 has 15 amino acids. The germline V gene has CDR1 MNHEY and CDR2 SMNVEV (reference sequence). CDR3 protein: CASSPLGQATGELFF. The CDR3, as DNA: TGTGCCAGCAGTCCCCTCGGACAGGCAACGGGGGAGCTGTTTTTT.

The chain carries TRBV20-1 and TRBJ2-1, with 10 bases lining up with TRBD2. The J segment lost 12 bases and the V segment lost 1 base, leaving 12 bases of the junction unmatched. This CDR3 is 15 amino acids long. CDR1 and CDR2 from the germline V gene are DFQATT and SNEGSKA (reference sequence). The CDR3 coding sequence is TGCAGTGCTAGAGCTAGCGGGGGACCCAATGAGGGGCAGTTCTTC. Its translation is CSARASGGPNEGQFF.

This sequence joins TRBV12-3 or TRBV12-4 and TRBJ2-7, with D uncertain. This CDR3 contains 13 residues. Trimming took off 6 bases at V and 2 bases at J, with 11 bases between the two ends. The CDR3 loop reads CASSITVPYEQYF. The DNA for the CDR3 is TGTGCCAGCAGCATTACAGTTCCCTACGAGCAGTACTTC.

The DNA of the CDR3 is TGTGCCAGCAGCCCCCGGGGTAGAGGGCCATCCTACGAGCAGTACTTC. Translated: CASSPRGRGPSYEQYF. The V gene is TRBV5-8, the J gene TRBJ2-7, with D possibly TRBD2 on 5 matching bases. The germline V gene has CDR1 SGHTS and CDR2 YDEGEE. The ends were cut back, 4 bases at V and 1 base at J, with 18 bases in the middle. This CDR3 contains 16 residues.

The chain couples TRBV7-8 to TRBJ2-7; D not certain. CDR1 is SGHVS and CDR2 is FQNEAQ in the germline V gene. V lost 8 bases to trimming and J lost 3 bases, with 5 bases between them. The CDR3 has 10 amino acids. Written as DNA, the CDR3 is TGTGCCAGCCACTTCTACGAGCAGTACTTC. Translation gives CASHFYEQYF.

CDR3 residues: CSARRPNRYEQYF. The CDR3 DNA reads as TGCAGTGCTAGACGGCCAAATCGCTACGAGCAGTACTTC. The chain combines TRBV20-1 with TRBJ2-7; D ambiguous. The CDR3 runs to 13 residues. The V and J ends lost 2 bases and 3 bases respectively, with 11 bases between them. Per the germline V gene, CDR1 is DFQATT and CDR2 is SNEGSKA (reference sequence).